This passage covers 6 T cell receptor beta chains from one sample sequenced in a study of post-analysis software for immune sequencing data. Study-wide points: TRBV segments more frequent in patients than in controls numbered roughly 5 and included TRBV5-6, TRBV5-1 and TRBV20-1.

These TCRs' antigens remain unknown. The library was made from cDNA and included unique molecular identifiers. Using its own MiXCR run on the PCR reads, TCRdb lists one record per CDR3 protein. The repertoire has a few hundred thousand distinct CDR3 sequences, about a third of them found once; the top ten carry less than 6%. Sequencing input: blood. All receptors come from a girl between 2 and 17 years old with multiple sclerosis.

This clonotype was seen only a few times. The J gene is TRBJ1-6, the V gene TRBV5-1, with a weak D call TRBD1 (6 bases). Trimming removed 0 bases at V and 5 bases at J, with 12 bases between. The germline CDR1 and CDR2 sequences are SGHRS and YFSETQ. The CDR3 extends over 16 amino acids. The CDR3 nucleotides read TGCGCCAGCAGCTTGGAAGGGGGGTCGCATAATTCACCCCTCCACTTT. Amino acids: CASSLEGGSHNSPLHF.

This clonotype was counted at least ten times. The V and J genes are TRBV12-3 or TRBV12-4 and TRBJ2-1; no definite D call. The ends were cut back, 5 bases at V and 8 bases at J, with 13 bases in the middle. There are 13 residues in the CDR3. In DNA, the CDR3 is TGTGCCAGCAGTGACGCAGCGATCGATGAGCAGTTCTTC. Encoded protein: CASSDAAIDEQFF.

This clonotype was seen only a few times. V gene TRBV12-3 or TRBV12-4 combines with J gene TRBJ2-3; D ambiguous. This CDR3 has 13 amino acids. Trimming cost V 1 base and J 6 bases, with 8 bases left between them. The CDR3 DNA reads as TGTGCCAGCAGTTTAGGGAGACCTGATACGCAGTATTTT. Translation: CASSLGRPDTQYF.

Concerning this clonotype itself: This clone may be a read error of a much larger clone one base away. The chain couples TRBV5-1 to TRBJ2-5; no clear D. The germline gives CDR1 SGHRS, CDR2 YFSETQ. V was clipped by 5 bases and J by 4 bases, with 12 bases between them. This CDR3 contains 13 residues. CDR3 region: CASRPGPGETQYF. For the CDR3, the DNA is TGCGCCAGCAGGCCCGGGCCGGGAGAGACCCAGTACTTC.

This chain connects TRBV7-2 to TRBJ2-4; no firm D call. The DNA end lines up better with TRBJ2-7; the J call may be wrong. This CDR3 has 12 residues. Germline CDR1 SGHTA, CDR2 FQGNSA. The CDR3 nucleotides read TGTGCCAGCAGCGCAAAGGTCTACGAGCAGTACTTC. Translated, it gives CASSAKVYEQYF.

The CDR3, as DNA: TGCAGTGCTAGTAGGGTCAATATAGAGACCCAGTACTTC. It specifies CSASRVNIETQYF. The chain is built from TRBV20-1 and TRBJ2-5; no firm D call. Trimming removed 3 bases at V and 4 bases at J, with 12 bases between. Germline CDR1 DFQATT, CDR2 SNEGSKA (reference sequence). This CDR3 comprises 13 residues.